Listed below are T cell receptor beta chains from one sample, sequenced in a study of PD-1 blockade in mismatch repair-deficient tumors. Clones were read by immunoSEQ multiplex PCR, and TCRdb kept only the in-frame ones, dropping some. The data contain over 100,000 clones, more than 60% of them singletons. The sample was peripheral blood, taken roughly 13 months after starting pembrolizumab. Receptor source: an adult with mismatch repair-deficient cancer. The CDR3 runs from the conserved cysteine through the conserved F or W.

J	V	CDR3
TRBJ2-7	TRBV6-5	CASSYAKREAVYEQYF
TRBJ2-7	TRBV6-6	CASRSGTVTYEQYF
TRBJ2-5	TRBV6-5	CASVEGRTQYF
TRBJ1-4	TRBV19	CASSISGLLNEKLFF
TRBJ1-5	TRBV9	CASSVEGSSNQPQHF
TRBJ2-1	TRBV2	CASLPGPYNEQFF
TRBJ2-7	TRBV7-2	CASSDPGLGSSYEQYF
TRBJ1-3	TRBV4-1	CASSPDDWVAGNTIYF
TRBJ2-5	TRBV7-6	CASSLGEQETQYF
TRBJ2-2	TRBV27	CASSVTSLSGELFF
TRBJ2-1	TRBV19	CASSKNAGLSYNEQFF
TRBJ2-4	TRBV14	CASSQGRGRALGKNIQYF
TRBJ1-1	TRBV19	CASHSQGMNTEAFF
TRBJ2-3	TRBV7-3	CASSQLAFGTDTQYF
TRBJ2-4	TRBV7-3	CASSLGTGLGNIQYF
TRBJ2-6	TRBV5-6	CASSFPSGANVLTF
TRBJ1-3	TRBV5-1	CASSWGAGNTIYF
TRBJ2-5	TRBV28	CASSRQGRAQETQYF
TRBJ2-7	TRBV29-1	CSVQGAYEQYF
TRBJ2-7	TRBV5-5	CASSPGLAGDNEQYF
TRBJ2-7	TRBV11-2	CASSRGLEQYF
TRBJ2-7	TRBV5-6	CASSSTGSSYEQYF